This passage covers 20 T cell receptor beta chains from one sample sequenced in a study of T cells in Graves' hyperthyroidism and ophthalmopathy. RNA transcripts were the template for amplifying TCR beta CDR3 regions. A first-round RT-PCR of the TCR CDR3 used the HTBI primer set. TCRdb used MiXCR to reprocess the multiplex PCR reads, holding one entry per CDR3 protein. The sample yields 200,000 to 250,000 distinct CDR3 sequences, around 26% seen once. Sequences were obtained from blood. These receptors were obtained from a woman between 40 and 50 years old with Graves' ophthalmopathy.

This clonotype has a count of ten or more. This chain uses TRBV30 with TRBJ2-1, with D unresolved. From germline, CDR1 is GTSNPN and CDR2 SVGIG (reference sequence). The CDR3 runs to 10 residues. The V end was cut by 1 base, the J end by 7 bases, with 2 bases between. The CDR3 sequence: CAWSANEQFF. The CDR3 DNA is TGTGCCTGGAGTGCGAATGAGCAGTTCTTC.

This clonotype occurred many times. This chain connects TRBV4-1 to TRBJ1-1, with a tentative D call TRBD1 (5 bases). Germline V gene lookup returns CDR1 MGHRA and CDR2 YSYEKL. The V and J ends lost 3 bases and 8 bases respectively, with 13 bases between them. The CDR3 has 13 amino acids. The CDR3 sequence: CASSQHRREEAFF. The CDR3 DNA follows: TGCGCCAGCAGCCAGCACAGGCGGGAGGAAGCTTTCTTT.

This clonotype was seen many times. V is TRBV11-2 and J is TRBJ2-7; no clear D. The CDR3 length is 15 residues. Germline loops: CDR1 SGHAT, CDR2 FQNNGV. Trimming left V 0 bases short and J 0 bases short, with 9 bases between. CDR3 residues: CASSLDRVISYEQYF. In DNA form, the CDR3 reads TGTGCCAGCAGCTTAGATAGGGTCATCTCCTACGAGCAGTACTTC.

This clonotype was seen ten or more times. This chain uses TRBV18 with TRBJ2-7; D is undetermined. Deletions cut 6 bases from V and 5 bases from J, with 14 bases between. Germline CDR1 and CDR2: KGHSH and LQKENI. The CDR3 covers 13 residues. The chain's CDR3 is CASSPDPADEQYF. The CDR3 region has the DNA TGTGCCAGCTCTCCGGACCCCGCTGACGAGCAGTACTTC.

The chain is built from TRBV6-2 or TRBV6-3 and TRBJ2-2; 13 nucleotides line up with TRBD2. CDR1 MNHEY and CDR2 SVGEGT come from the germline V gene. Trimming at V came to 6 bases and at J to 0 bases, leaving 4 bases not matched to a gene. CDR3 length: 17 amino acids. In DNA, the CDR3 is TGTGCCAGCAGCCGGACTAGCGGGGGATCGAACACCGGGGAGCTGTTTTTT. Translation: CASSRTSGGSNTGELFF.

The chain couples TRBV11-2 to TRBJ2-7; no clear D gene. Germline V CDR1 and CDR2: SGHAT, FQNNGV. This CDR3 is built from 15 residues. Between the trimmed V and J ends, which lost 0 bases and 1 base, there was a span of 10 bases. The CDR3 DNA sequence: TGTGCCAGCAGCTTAGAGGGTTCCAATTCCTACGAGCAGTACTTC. Its protein product is CASSLEGSNSYEQYF.

This clonotype occurred many times. A much more abundant neighbour one base away suggests this may be a read error. The genes are TRBV25-1 and TRBJ1-1; D gene ambiguous. Germline CDR1 MGHDK, CDR2 SYGVNS. Trimming removed 0 bases at V and 0 bases at J, with 5 bases between. The CDR3 length is 14 residues. In DNA form, the CDR3 reads TGTGCCAGCAGTGAATATCCGCTGAACACTGAAGCTTTCTTT. As protein: CASSEYPLNTEAFF.

This clonotype was observed a few times. This chain connects TRBV4-1 to TRBJ1-3; 10 nucleotides align to TRBD1. Trimming took 4 bases from V and 0 from J; bases not matched to a gene: 0. Germline V lookup: CDR1 MGHRA, CDR2 YSYEKL. The CDR3 loop spans 15 amino acids. The CDR3 loop is CASSRQGASGNTIYF. As DNA, the CDR3 is TGCGCCAGCAGCCGACAGGGGGCCTCTGGAAACACCATATATTTT.

J is TRBJ2-2 and V is TRBV24-1; D remains unclear. Trimming pared 3 bases from V and 5 bases from J, leaving 9 bases between. The CDR3 spans 14 residues. CDR1 and CDR2 from the germline V gene are KGHDR and SFDVKD. In DNA, the CDR3 is TGTGCCACCAGTGATGAGAAGGGTACCGGGGAGCTGTTTTTT. Translation gives CATSDEKGTGELFF.

In its sample, this clonotype was seen many times. This chain uses TRBV15 with TRBJ2-5; 8 bases line up with TRBD1. Germline assignment: CDR1 LNHNV and CDR2 YYDKDF (reference sequence). The CDR3 covers 15 residues. Trimming cost V 3 bases and J 3 bases; bases outside gene matches: 6. CDR3 sequence: CATSSPDRDEETQYF. For the CDR3, the DNA is TGTGCCACCAGCAGCCCGGACAGGGACGAAGAGACCCAGTACTTC.

This clonotype was observed at least ten times. This CDR3 reads CASSDSGFPYEQYF. CDR3 in DNA: TGTGCCAGCAGTGACAGTGGCTTCCCCTACGAGCAGTACTTC. J is TRBJ2-7 and V is TRBV6-2 or TRBV6-3; D may be TRBD1 (5 bases). V lost 5 bases to trimming and J lost 2 bases, with 13 bases between them. Germline V lookup: CDR1 MNHEY, CDR2 SVGEGT. CDR3 length: 14 amino acids.

At least ten counts were recorded for this clonotype. The V call is TRBV7-2, the J call TRBJ2-5, with a tentative D call TRBD2 (5 bases). V lost 5 bases and J lost 9, with 22 bases in between. CDR1 is SGHTA and CDR2 is FQGNSA in the germline V gene. The length of the CDR3 is 15 residues. The CDR3 coding sequence is TGTGCCAGCAGCAATGAAGCGGTACCCGGGTTGGCCCAGTACTTC. It encodes CASSNEAVPGLAQYF.

This clonotype was detected ten times or more. CDR3 sequence (DNA): TGTGCCAGCAAGGAGGGAGCCAAAAACATTCAGTACTTC. Its protein product is CASKEGAKNIQYF. The V call is TRBV28, the J call TRBJ2-4; perhaps TRBD2 as D (6 bases). Germline V lookup: CDR1 MDHEN, CDR2 SYDVKM. The CDR3 runs 13 residues. V shed 7 bases and J shed 0 bases, with 7 bases lying between them.

This clonotype was detected ten times or more. This sequence joins TRBV3-1 and TRBJ2-7; no reliable D call. The germline V and J ends were trimmed by 6 bases and 2 bases, with 8 bases remaining between them. CDR3 length: 12 amino acids. Germline values: CDR1 LGHDT, CDR2 YNNKEL (reference sequence). The CDR3 bases are TGTGCCAGCAGAAGCGATCCCTACGAGCAGTACTTC. It specifies CASRSDPYEQYF.

V is TRBV6-2 or TRBV6-3 and J is TRBJ1-6; D gene ambiguous. Trimming removed 2 bases from V and 11 bases from J, with 4 bases in between. The CDR3 length is 11 residues. The germline V gene encodes CDR1 MNHEY and CDR2 SVGEGT. This chain's CDR3 is CASSYRPPLHF. For the CDR3, the DNA is TGTGCCAGCAGTTACCGGCCACCCCTCCACTTT.

The count of this clonotype is one. The V and J genes are TRBV30 and TRBJ1-1; D uncertain. The CDR3 contains 11 residues. Germline V CDR1 and CDR2: GTSNPN, SVGIG (reference sequence). The V end lost 4 bases, the J end lost 7 bases, and 10 bases lay between the germline ends. This CDR3 reads CAWTPSLEAFF. CDR3 DNA sequence: TGTGCCTGGACCCCAAGTCTTGAAGCTTTCTTT.

This clonotype occurred many times. The CDR3 DNA sequence: TGCAGCGTTGAATGGGGAAACACCATATATTTT. Translated, it gives CSVEWGNTIYF. The chain carries TRBV29-1 and TRBJ1-3; D not resolved. Germline values: CDR1 SQVTM, CDR2 ANQGSEA. The CDR3 contains 11 residues. Between the trimmed V and J ends, which lost 2 bases and 4 bases, there was a span of 3 bases.

This clonotype was counted between two and nine times. V and J are TRBV7-3 and TRBJ2-5, with D perhaps matching TRBD1 or TRBD2 (5 bases each). This CDR3 comprises 13 residues. Trimming left V 5 bases short and J 5 bases short, with 12 bases between. CDR1 is SGHTA, CDR2 FQGTGA, per germline. CDR3 region: CASSPGALETQYF. CDR3 sequence (DNA): TGTGCCAGCAGCCCCGGGGCCCTGGAGACCCAGTACTTC.

The chain uses TRBV6-5 and TRBJ2-5, with D possibly TRBD2 on 6 matching bases. V lost 6 bases and J 7 bases, leaving 12 bases between the germline ends. Germline loops: CDR1 MNHEY, CDR2 SVGAGI. The CDR3 has 12 residues. CDR3 nucleotides: TGTGCCAGCAGCGGCGGGAAAGGGACCCAGTACTTC. It yields the protein CASSGGKGTQYF.

In its sample, this clonotype was seen many times. The V and J genes are TRBV3-1 and TRBJ2-5, with 7 bases that match TRBD2. The V gene end was trimmed by 3 bases and the J gene end by 2 bases; junction bases not matched to a gene: 9. The CDR3 loop spans 16 amino acids. Germline V gene sequence: CDR1 LGHDT, CDR2 YNNKEL (reference sequence). This chain's CDR3 is CASSQIGLAVQETQYF. The CDR3 DNA reads as TGTGCCAGCAGCCAGATAGGTCTAGCGGTACAAGAGACCCAGTACTTC.